The clone carrying this TCR beta chain has only a few counts. This record comes from a study of T cells in localized non-small cell lung cancer. Germline V CDR1 and CDR2: LNHDA, SQIVND (reference sequence). The ends were cut back, 4 bases at V and 6 bases at J, with 10 bases in the middle. This CDR3 region has 12 residues. Using immunoSEQ multiplex PCR, the repertoire was profiled, and TCRdb retains in-frame clones only, with some absent. The sample lists nearly 15,000 clones, about 85% seen once, with about 25% in the top ten. The sample here was peripheral blood, taken before any cancer treatment. The genes are TRBV19 and TRBJ2-7, with D possibly being TRBD1 (6 bases). The clonotype comes from a female donor over 55 with stage I squamous cell lung carcinoma. The CDR3 loop is CASSRTDGEQYF. Written as DNA, the CDR3 is TGTGCCAGTAGTAGGACAGACGGCGAGCAGTACTTC.